This T cell receptor beta chain is drawn from a study of tumor-infiltrating lymphocytes in primary liver carcinoma. Using a constant-region primer together with ProtoScript II reverse transcriptase, TCR beta cDNA was made from around 500 ng of total RNA. A slightly modified ARM-PCR protocol with three nested multiplex PCR rounds produced these TCR beta libraries. The first two PCR rounds used TRBV1-TRBV30 forward primers with a C-beta reverse primer, roughly 10 cycles each. TCRdb passed the multiplex PCR reads through MiXCR, listing each CDR3 protein once. The sample yields around 190,000 distinct CDR3 sequences, around four fifths seen once. As concerns this clonotype: Mismatch with germline at one junction end may stem from a read error.

Germline lookup yields CDR1 SQVTM and CDR2 ANQGSEA. There are 15 residues in the CDR3. RNA and DNA were co-extracted from around 20-30 mg of unsorted bulk tissue. The receptor comes from a man aged 35-49 years with primary liver carcinoma and hepatitis B virus infection. The gene calls are TRBV29-1 and TRBJ2-5, with 10 bases matching TRBD1. Sequencing used tumor tissue from primary liver carcinoma. CDR3 sequence: CSVEPDRGPQETPYF. In nucleotides, the CDR3 is TGCAGCGTTGAGCCTGACAGGGGGCCGCAGGAGACCCCGTACTTC.